This is a list of T cell receptor beta chains from one sample in a study of T cell repertoires in cytomegalovirus infection. TCRdb called the reads again in MiXCR, with one record for every CDR3 protein. The sample shows about 140,000 distinct CDR3 sequences, about 6.1% of them seen only once. Sequenced material: PBMCs. These receptors all come from a human donor in good health (CMV status not recorded). Some clones in this sample may be carry-over from other donors' samples. Both conserved end residues are part of each CDR3. The D gene is left open where the match is weak. Only part of the rows carry a size: once, few, many, or a class if the clone is expanded.

v_call	j_call	clone_size	d_call	cdr3_length	cdr3_nt	cdr3_aa
TRBV7-6	TRBJ2-5	.	TRBD2	18	TGTGCCAGCAGCCACGGTATTAGCGGGGGGGTGGACCAAGAGACCCAGTACTTC	CASSHGISGGVDQETQYF
TRBV7-9	TRBJ1-1	many	.	13	TGTGCCAGCAGGGGACACGTGAACACTGAAGCTTTCTTT	CASRGHVNTEAFF
TRBV7-6	TRBJ1-6	many	.	14	TGTGCCAGCAGCCAAAGGGGGGATAATTCACCCCTCCACTTT	CASSQRGDNSPLHF
TRBV7-9	TRBJ1-3	many	.	16	TGTGCCAGCAGCCGTGCTGGACAGTACTCTGGAAACACCATATATTTT	CASSRAGQYSGNTIYF
TRBV20-1	TRBJ1-2	few	.	12	TGCAGTGTTTCTTTGGGAGGCTATGGCTACACCTTC	CSVSLGGYGYTF
TRBV7-8	TRBJ2-1	many	TRBD2	18	TGTGCCAGCAGCTTAAATCTAGCGGGGGCCGCTGGGCCCAATGAGCAGTTCTTC	CASSLNLAGAAGPNEQFF
TRBV5-1	TRBJ1-5	many	.	14	TGTGCCAGCAGCTTAGGTGGGATAGATCAGCCCCAGCATTTT	CASSLGGIDQPQHF
TRBV12-3/TRBV12-4	TRBJ2-5	many	TRBD2	17	TGTGCCAGCAGCCGGCCTCAGGGACTAGCGGGGGGTGGGACCCAGTACTTC	CASSRPQGLAGGGTQYF
TRBV6-2/TRBV6-3	TRBJ2-5	many	.	14	TGTGCCAGCAGTCGACCGGGACGGAAAGAGACCCAGTACTTC	CASSRPGRKETQYF
TRBV2	TRBJ2-7	.	.	15	TGTGCCAGCAGTGACATAGGTGTTTCCTCCTACGAGCAGTACTTC	CASSDIGVSSYEQYF
TRBV6-2/TRBV6-3	TRBJ2-5	few	.	15	TGTGCCAGCAGTTACGGCGGAGCCATCCAAGAGACCCAGTACTTC	CASSYGGAIQETQYF